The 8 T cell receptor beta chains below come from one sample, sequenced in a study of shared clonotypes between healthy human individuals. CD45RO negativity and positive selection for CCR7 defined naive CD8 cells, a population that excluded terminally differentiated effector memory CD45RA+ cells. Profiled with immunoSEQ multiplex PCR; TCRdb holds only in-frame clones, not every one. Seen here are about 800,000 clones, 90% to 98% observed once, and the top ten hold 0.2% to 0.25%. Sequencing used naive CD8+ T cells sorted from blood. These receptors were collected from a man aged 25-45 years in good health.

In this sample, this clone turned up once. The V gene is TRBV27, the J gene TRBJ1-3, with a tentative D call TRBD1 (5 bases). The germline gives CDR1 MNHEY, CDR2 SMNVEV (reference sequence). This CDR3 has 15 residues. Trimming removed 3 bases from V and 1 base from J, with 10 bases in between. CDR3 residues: CASSLAGLSGNTIYF. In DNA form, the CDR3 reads TGTGCCAGCAGTTTGGCAGGGCTTTCTGGAAACACCATATATTTT.

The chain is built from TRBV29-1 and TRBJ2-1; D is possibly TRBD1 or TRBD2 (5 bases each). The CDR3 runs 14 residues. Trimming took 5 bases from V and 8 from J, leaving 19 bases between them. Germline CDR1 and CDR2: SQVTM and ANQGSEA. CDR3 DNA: TGCAGCGTTCTGGTCGTAGGGACGGGCTATGAGCAGTTCTTC. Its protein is CSVLVVGTGYEQFF.

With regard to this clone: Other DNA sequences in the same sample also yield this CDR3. CDR3 sequence: CASSVGHHSYEQYF. CDR3 DNA: TGTGCCAGCAGCGTGGGACACCACTCCTACGAGCAGTACTTC. V is TRBV9 and J is TRBJ2-7; the D gene is possibly TRBD1 (6 bases). The CDR3 spans 14 residues. Looked up from germline, CDR1 is SGDLS and CDR2 is YYNGEE. The V gene lost 2 bases and the J gene lost 0 bases, with 9 bases spanning the gap.

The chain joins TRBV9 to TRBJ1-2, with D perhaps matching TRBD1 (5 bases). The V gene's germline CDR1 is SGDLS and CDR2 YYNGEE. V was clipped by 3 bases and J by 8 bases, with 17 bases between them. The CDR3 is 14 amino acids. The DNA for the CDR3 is TGTGCCAGCAGCGGGGAGGGGACTACCGAGGGCTACACCTTC. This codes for CASSGEGTTEGYTF.

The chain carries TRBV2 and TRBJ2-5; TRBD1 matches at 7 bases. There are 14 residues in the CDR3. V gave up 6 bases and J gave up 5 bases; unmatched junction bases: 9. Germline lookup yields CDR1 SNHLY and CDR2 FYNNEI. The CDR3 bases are TGTGCCAGCAGATGGACAGGAGAGGTCGAGACCCAGTACTTC. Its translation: CASRWTGEVETQYF.

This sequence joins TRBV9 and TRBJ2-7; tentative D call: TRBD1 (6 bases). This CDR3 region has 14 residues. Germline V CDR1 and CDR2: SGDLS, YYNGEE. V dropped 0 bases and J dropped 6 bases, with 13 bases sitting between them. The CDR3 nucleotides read TGTGCCAGCAGCGTAGGACAGGTTATCTCCGAGCAGTACTTC. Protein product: CASSVGQVISEQYF.

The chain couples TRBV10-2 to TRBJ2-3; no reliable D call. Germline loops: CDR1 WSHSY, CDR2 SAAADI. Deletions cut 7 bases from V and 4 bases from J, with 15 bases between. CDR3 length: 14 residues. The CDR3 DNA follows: TGCGCCAGCAACCCAGGTAGTTTAGCAGATACGCAGTATTTT. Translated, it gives CASNPGSLADTQYF.

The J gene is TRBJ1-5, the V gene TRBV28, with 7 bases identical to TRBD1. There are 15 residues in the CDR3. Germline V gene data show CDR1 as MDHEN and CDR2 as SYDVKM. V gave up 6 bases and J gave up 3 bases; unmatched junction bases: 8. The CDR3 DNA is TGTGCCAGCAGCATAGACAGGGCGTCCAATCAGCCCCAGCATTTT. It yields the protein CASSIDRASNQPQHF.